A single sample gave rise to the 15 T cell receptor beta chains below, sequenced in a study of T cell responses to AZD1222 COVID-19 vaccine. TCRdb's table, derived via immunoSEQ multiplex PCR, lists solely in-frame clones and lacks some. The sample has roughly 110,000 clones; 92% are singletons. This material consisted of peripheral blood, taken 28 days after the second AZD1222 dose. The receptors come from an adult who received the AZD1222 COVID-19 vaccine.

This chain joins TRBV28 and TRBJ2-2; TRBD2 agrees at 14 bases. This CDR3 comprises 18 residues. The germline gives CDR1 MDHEN, CDR2 SYDVKM. V trimming: 5 bases; J trimming: 7 bases; junction bases outside the gene matches: 12. CDR3 loop: CASSDPRLAGGLSGELFF. The CDR3 DNA reads as TGTGCCAGCAGTGATCCAAGACTAGCGGGAGGGCTTAGCGGGGAGCTGTTTTTT.

J is TRBJ2-7 and V is TRBV6-5, with 7 bases aligning to TRBD1. Germline values: CDR1 MNHEY, CDR2 SVGAGI. J lost 0 bases, V lost 5 bases, and 4 bases had no gene match. The CDR3 consists of 14 residues. CDR3 protein: CASSRQGFSYEQYF. DNA for the CDR3: TGTGCCAGCAGTAGACAGGGTTTCTCCTACGAGCAGTACTTC.

This rearrangement joins TRBV7-9 to TRBJ2-3; perhaps TRBD2 as D (6 bases). V was pared by 1 base and J by 4 bases, with 6 bases between. The germline gives CDR1 SEHNR, CDR2 FQNEAQ (reference sequence). The CDR3 length is 13 residues. CDR3 in amino acids: CASSLGGADTQYF. CDR3 coding DNA: TGTGCCAGCAGCTTAGGGGGGGCAGATACGCAGTATTTT.

The rearrangement joins TRBV6-5 to TRBJ2-7, with D possibly matching TRBD2 (6 bases). Trimming took off 9 bases at V and 5 bases at J, with 17 bases between the two ends. The CDR3 has 13 amino acids. Germline loops: CDR1 MNHEY, CDR2 SVGAGI. CDR3 residues: CASAFGWRDEQYF. DNA of the CDR3: TGTGCCAGTGCCTTTGGGTGGAGGGACGAGCAGTACTTC.

With regard to this clone: The sample contains more than one DNA sequence encoding this CDR3. V gene TRBV18 combines with J gene TRBJ1-5, with TRBD1 as a possible D gene (6 bases). The germline CDR1 and CDR2 sequences are KGHSH and LQKENI. Trimming stripped 5 bases from V and 1 base from J, with 9 bases between. The CDR3 runs to 14 residues. In nucleotides, the CDR3 is TGTGCCAGCTCATCAGGGGTGAGCAATCAGCCCCAGCATTTT. It codes for CASSSGVSNQPQHF.

A single count supports this clone. The chain links TRBV6-5 to TRBJ2-3; 9 bases are shared with TRBD2. The CDR3 extends over 13 amino acids. Per the germline V gene, CDR1 is MNHEY and CDR2 is SVGAGI. Losses at the gene ends were 10 bases for V and 1 base for J; bases not matched to a gene: 3. CDR3 residues: CATRTSGTDTQYF. DNA for the CDR3: TGTGCCACCAGGACTAGCGGCACAGATACGCAGTATTTT.

The chain carries TRBV14 and TRBJ2-7, with 10 bases fitting TRBD2. Germline CDR1 is SGHDN and CDR2 is FVKESK. The V and J ends lost 2 bases and 5 bases, in that order; junction bases with no gene match: 15. This CDR3 region has 18 residues. The CDR3 DNA follows: TGTGCCAGCAGCCAACCGTCTTGGAGGCTAGCGGGAGCCCACGAGCAGTACTTC. As protein: CASSQPSWRLAGAHEQYF.

As DNA, the CDR3 is TGTGCCAGCAGTTTCGGGACAGGGGCCCAAGAGACCCAGTACTTC. Encoded protein: CASSFGTGAQETQYF. The chain links TRBV27 to TRBJ2-5; 10 positions agree with TRBD1. With 3 bases clipped from V and 1 base from J, the junction kept 2 bases outside the gene matches. CDR1 and CDR2 (germline): MNHEY, SMNVEV (reference sequence). The CDR3 consists of 15 residues.

This clone was observed a single time. This chain uses TRBV6-5 with TRBJ2-7, with D possibly TRBD2 on 5 matching bases. The CDR3 covers 14 residues. Germline V gene data show CDR1 as MNHEY and CDR2 as SVGAGI. Trimming took off 6 bases at V and 6 bases at J, with 18 bases between the two ends. CDR3 amino acids: CASSDRLFRGEQYF. Written as DNA, the CDR3 is TGTGCCAGCAGCGACCGACTGTTCCGGGGCGAGCAGTACTTC.

This chain joins TRBV7-9 and TRBJ1-2, with TRBD1 matching over 8 bases. Germline V gene sequence: CDR1 SEHNR, CDR2 FQNEAQ (reference sequence). Trimming removed 4 bases from V and 4 bases from J; junction bases left unmatched: 8. The CDR3 runs 15 residues. CDR3: CASSSHRQGIYGYTF. The CDR3 DNA is TGTGCCAGCAGCTCCCACCGACAGGGGATCTATGGCTACACCTTC.

This chain uses TRBV7-9 with TRBJ2-1; 8 bases map to TRBD2. V gave up 2 bases and J gave up 6 bases; unmatched junction bases: 9. CDR3 length: 16 residues. CDR1 and CDR2 from the germline V gene are SEHNR and FQNEAQ (reference sequence). CDR3 DNA sequence: TGTGCCAGCAGCTTAACGGGAGGGCTTTCGGGCAATGAGCAGTTCTTC. Translation gives CASSLTGGLSGNEQFF.

This clone was recorded a few times. The chain combines TRBV30 with TRBJ1-5; D unclear. CDR3 length: 14 residues. Trimming took 0 bases from V and 6 from J, leaving 12 bases between them. Germline-derived CDR1 and CDR2 are GTSNPN and SVGIG (reference sequence). The CDR3 loop reads CAWSVPGESQPQHF. As DNA, the CDR3 is TGTGCCTGGAGTGTACCCGGGGAGTCTCAGCCCCAGCATTTT.

The genes are TRBV3-1 (or the pseudogene TRBV3-2) and TRBJ2-3; D might be TRBD1 (5 bases). With 1 base removed from V and 4 bases from J, the gap between germline ends came to 12 bases. This CDR3 comprises 15 residues. Germline CDR1 and CDR2: LGHDT and YNNKEL (reference sequence). The CDR3 DNA follows: TGTGCCAGCAGCCAAGTAGGGCAGGGCCCAGATACGCAGTATTTT. Translated: CASSQVGQGPDTQYF.

The chain has TRBV6-5 and TRBJ2-7; maybe TRBD1 (6 bases). CDR3 size: 15 residues. The V and J ends lost 6 bases and 0 bases respectively, with 15 bases between them. Germline V gene sequence: CDR1 MNHEY, CDR2 SVGAGI. The CDR3 reads CASSMGQGNSYEQYF. CDR3 DNA sequence: TGTGCCAGCAGCATGGGGCAGGGGAACTCCTACGAGCAGTACTTC.

V usage is TRBV19 and J usage is TRBJ1-6; D is unresolved. The ends were cut back, 10 bases at V and 7 bases at J, with 11 bases in the middle. Germline CDR1 is LNHDA and CDR2 is SQIVND (reference sequence). The CDR3 contains 12 residues. CDR3 sequence reads: CATGIPNSPLHF. CDR3 nucleotide sequence: TGTGCCACCGGGATCCCGAATTCACCCCTCCACTTT.